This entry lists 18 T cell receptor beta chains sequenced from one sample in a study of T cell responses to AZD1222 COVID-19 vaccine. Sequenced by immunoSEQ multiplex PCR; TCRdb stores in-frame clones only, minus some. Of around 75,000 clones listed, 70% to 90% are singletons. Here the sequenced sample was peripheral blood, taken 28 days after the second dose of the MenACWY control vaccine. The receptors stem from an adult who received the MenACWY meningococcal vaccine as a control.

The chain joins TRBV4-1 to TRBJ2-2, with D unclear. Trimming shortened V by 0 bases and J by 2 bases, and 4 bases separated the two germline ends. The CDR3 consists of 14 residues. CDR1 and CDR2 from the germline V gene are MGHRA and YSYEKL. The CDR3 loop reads CASSQDGNTGELFF. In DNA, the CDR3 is TGCGCCAGCAGCCAAGATGGAAACACCGGGGAGCTGTTTTTT.

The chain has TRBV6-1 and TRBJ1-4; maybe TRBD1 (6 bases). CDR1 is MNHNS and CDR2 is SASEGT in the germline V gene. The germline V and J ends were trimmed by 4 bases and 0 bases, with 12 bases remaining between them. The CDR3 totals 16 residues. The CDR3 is CASSGDTFATNEKLFF. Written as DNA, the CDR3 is TGTGCCAGCAGTGGGGACACCTTTGCAACTAATGAAAAACTGTTTTTT.

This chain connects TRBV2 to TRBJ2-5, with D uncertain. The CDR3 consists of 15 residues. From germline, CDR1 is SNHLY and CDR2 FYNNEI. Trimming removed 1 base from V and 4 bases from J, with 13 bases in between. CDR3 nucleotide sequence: TGTGCCAGCAGTGAAGAGCCGTGGGGTGTAGAGACCCAGTACTTC. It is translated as CASSEEPWGVETQYF.

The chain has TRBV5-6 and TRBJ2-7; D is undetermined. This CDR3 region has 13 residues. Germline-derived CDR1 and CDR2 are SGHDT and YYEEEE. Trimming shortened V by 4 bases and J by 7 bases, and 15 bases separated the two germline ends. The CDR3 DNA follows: TGTGCCAGCAGCGATTCACCCCTGGGTGAGCAGTACTTC. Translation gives CASSDSPLGEQYF.

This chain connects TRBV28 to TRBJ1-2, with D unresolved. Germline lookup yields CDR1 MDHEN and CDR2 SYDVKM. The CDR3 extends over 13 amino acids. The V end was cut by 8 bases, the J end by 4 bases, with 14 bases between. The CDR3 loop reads CASLPQGSYGYTF. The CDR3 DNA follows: TGTGCCAGCCTGCCTCAAGGTTCCTATGGCTACACCTTC.

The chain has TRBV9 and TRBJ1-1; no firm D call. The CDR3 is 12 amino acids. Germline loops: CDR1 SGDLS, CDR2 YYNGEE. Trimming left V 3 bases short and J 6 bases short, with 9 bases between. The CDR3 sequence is CASSAHEAEAFF. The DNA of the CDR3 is TGTGCCAGCAGCGCGCACGAGGCTGAAGCTTTCTTT.

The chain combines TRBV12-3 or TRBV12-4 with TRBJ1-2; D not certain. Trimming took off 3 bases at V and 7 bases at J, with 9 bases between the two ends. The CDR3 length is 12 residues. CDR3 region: CASSFEGGGYTF. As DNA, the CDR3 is TGTGCCAGCAGTTTTGAGGGCGGTGGCTACACCTTC.

The CDR3 loop is CACRGGRETQYF. The CDR3 nucleotides are TGTGCCTGCCGGGGGGGCCGAGAGACCCAGTACTTC. The chain combines TRBV6-5 with TRBJ2-5; 8 positions agree with TRBD2. With 11 bases clipped from V and 4 bases from J, the junction kept 6 bases outside the gene matches. The germline gives CDR1 MNHEY, CDR2 SVGAGI. The CDR3 is made up of 12 amino acids.

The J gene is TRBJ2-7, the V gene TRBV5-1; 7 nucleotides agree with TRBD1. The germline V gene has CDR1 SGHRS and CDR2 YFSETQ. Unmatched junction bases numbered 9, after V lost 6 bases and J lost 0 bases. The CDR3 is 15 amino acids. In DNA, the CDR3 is TGCGCCAGCACCGGGCGAGCAGGGGGCTCCTACGAGCAGTACTTC. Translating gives CASTGRAGGSYEQYF.

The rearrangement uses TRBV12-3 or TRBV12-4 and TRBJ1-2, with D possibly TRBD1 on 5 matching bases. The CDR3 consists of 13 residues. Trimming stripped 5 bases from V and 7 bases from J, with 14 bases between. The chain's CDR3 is CASSRNGGGGYTF. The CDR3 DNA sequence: TGTGCCAGCAGTCGGAATGGGGGAGGTGGCTACACCTTC.

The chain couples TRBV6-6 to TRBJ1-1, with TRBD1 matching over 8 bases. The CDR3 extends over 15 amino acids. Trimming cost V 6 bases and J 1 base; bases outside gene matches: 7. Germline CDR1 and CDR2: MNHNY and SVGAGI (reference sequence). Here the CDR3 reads CASRKGQGENTEAFF. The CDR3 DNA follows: TGTGCCAGCAGAAAAGGACAGGGAGAGAACACTGAAGCTTTCTTT.

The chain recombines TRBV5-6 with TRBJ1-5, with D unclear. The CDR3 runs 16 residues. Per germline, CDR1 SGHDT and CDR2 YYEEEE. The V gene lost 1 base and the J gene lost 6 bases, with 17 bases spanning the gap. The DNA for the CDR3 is TGTGCCAGCAGCTTGCTCGAGGCCGGGAGTACTCAGCCCCAGCATTTT. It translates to CASSLLEAGSTQPQHF.

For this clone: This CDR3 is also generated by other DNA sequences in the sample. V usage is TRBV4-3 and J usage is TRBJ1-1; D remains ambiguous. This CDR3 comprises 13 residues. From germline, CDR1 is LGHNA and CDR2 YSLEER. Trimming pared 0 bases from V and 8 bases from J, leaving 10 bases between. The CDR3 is CASSQDPGREAFF. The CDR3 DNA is TGCGCCAGCAGCCAAGATCCCGGACGAGAAGCTTTCTTT.

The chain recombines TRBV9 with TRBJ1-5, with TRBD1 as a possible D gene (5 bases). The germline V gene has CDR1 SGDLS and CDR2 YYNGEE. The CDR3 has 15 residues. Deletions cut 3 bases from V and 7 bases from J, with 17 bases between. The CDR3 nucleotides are TGTGCCAGCAGCGAGTACGCAGGGCGGGGGCAGCCCCAGCATTTT. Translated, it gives CASSEYAGRGQPQHF.

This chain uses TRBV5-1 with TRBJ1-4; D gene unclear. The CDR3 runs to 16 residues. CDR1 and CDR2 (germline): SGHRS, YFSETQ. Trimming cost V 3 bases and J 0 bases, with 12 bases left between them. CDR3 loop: CASSSGSAATNEKLFF. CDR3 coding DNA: TGCGCCAGCAGCTCTGGGTCGGCGGCAACTAATGAAAAACTGTTTTTT.

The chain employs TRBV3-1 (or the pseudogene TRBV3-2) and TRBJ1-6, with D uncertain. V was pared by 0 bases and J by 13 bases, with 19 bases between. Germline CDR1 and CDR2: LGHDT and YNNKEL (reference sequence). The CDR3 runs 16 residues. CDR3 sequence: CASSQDRAEIGFPLHF. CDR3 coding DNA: TGTGCCAGCAGCCAAGATCGAGCAGAAATAGGTTTCCCCCTCCACTTT.

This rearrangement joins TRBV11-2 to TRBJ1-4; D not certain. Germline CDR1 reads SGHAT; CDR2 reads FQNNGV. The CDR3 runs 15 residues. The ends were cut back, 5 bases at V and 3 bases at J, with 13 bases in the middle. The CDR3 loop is CASSPPHRANEKLFF. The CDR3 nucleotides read TGTGCCAGCAGCCCCCCCCACCGGGCTAATGAAAAACTGTTTTTT.

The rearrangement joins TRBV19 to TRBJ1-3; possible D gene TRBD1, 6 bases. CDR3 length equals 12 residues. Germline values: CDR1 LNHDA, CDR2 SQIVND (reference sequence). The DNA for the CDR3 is TGTGGCGCAGGGGTTTCTGGAAACACCATATATTTT. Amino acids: CGAGVSGNTIYF.